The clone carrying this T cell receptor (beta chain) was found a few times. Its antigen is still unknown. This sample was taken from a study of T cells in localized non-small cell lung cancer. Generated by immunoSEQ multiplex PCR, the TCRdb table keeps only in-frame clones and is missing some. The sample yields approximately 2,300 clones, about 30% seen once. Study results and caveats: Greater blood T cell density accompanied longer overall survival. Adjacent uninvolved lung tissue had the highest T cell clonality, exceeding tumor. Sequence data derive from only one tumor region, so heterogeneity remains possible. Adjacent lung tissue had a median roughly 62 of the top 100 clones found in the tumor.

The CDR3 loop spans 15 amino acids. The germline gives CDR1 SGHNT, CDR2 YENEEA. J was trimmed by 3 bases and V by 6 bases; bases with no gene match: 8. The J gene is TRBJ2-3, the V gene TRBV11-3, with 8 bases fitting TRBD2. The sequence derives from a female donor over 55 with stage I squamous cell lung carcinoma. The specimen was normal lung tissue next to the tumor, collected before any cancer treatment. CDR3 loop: CASSPGLDVTDTQYF. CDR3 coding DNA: TGTGCCAGCAGTCCGGGACTAGACGTAACAGATACGCAGTATTTT. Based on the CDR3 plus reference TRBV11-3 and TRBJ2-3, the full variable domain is EAGVVQSPRYKIIEKKQPVAFWCNPISGHNTLYWYLQNLGQGPELLIRYENEEAVDDSQLPKDRFSAERLKGVDSTLKIQPAELGDSAVYLCASSPGLDVTDTQYFGPGTRLTVL.